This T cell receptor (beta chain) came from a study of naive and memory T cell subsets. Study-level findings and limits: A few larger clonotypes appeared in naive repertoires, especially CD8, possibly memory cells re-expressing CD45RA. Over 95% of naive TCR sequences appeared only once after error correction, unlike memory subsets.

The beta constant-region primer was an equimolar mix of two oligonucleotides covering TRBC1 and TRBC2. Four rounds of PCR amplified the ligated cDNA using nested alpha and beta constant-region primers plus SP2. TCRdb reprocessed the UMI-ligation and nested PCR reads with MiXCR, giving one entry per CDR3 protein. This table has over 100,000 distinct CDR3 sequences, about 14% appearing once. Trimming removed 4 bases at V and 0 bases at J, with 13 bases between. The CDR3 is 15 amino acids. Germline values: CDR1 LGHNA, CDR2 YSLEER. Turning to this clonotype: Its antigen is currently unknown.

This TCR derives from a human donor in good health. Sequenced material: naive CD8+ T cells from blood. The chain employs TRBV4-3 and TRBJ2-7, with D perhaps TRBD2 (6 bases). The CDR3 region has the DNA TGCGCCAGCAGCCCCCGGGACGGGAGCTCCTACGAGCAGTACTTC. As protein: CASSPRDGSSYEQYF.